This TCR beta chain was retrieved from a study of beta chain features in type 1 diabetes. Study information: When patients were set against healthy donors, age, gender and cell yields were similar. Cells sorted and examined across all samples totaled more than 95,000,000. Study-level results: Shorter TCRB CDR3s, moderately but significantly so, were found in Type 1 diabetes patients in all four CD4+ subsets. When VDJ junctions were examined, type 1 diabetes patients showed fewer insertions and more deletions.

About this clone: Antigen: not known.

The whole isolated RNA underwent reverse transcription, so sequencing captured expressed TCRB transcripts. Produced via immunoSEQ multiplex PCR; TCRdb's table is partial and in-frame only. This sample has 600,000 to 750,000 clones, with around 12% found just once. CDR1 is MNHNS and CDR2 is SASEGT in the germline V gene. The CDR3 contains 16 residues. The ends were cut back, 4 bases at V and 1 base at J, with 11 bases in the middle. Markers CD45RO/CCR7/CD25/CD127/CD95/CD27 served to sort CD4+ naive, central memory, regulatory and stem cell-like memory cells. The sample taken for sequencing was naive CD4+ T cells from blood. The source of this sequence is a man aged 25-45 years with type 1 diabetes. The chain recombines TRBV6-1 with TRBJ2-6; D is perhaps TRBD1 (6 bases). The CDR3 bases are TGTGCCAGCAGTGGCACAGGGTTTTCTGGGGCCAACGTCCTGACTTTC. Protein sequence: CASSGTGFSGANVLTF.